These 18 T cell receptor beta chains were all obtained from the same sample, sequenced in a study of T cells in women clearing cervical HPV infection. Clones were read by immunoSEQ multiplex PCR, and TCRdb kept only the in-frame ones, dropping some. This table holds approximately 41,000 clones. The source material was blood buffy coat. Source of these receptors: a woman aged 18 to 75 with a cervical HPV16 infection that either progressed to CIN3+ or cleared (not recorded which).

Of note for this clone: The read ends 3 residues shy of where the CDR3 ends; the end is completed using the germline J gene. The rearrangement links TRBV18 to TRBJ1-1; 7 bases are shared with TRBD1. The ends lost 0 bases at V and 1 base at J; junction bases unmatched: 8. There are 17 residues in the CDR3. Germline-derived CDR1 and CDR2 are KGHSH and LQKENI. The covered CDR3 bases are TGTGCCAGCTCACCACCGCTGGCAGGGGGAAGGAACACTGAA. Its translation: CASSPPLAGGRNTE. From start to end, the CDR3 is CASSPPLAGGRNTEAFF.

As regards this clone: The CDR3 goes on 3 residues after the read ends, and that part is filled in from the germline J gene. The chain recombines TRBV6-1 with TRBJ2-1; 12 nucleotides match TRBD2. The germline V gene encodes CDR1 MNHNS and CDR2 SASEGT. J was trimmed by 5 bases and V by 4 bases; bases with no gene match: 3. The CDR3 runs 15 residues. The DNA read from the CDR3 is TGTGCCAGCAGTGGTACTAGCGGGGGGAACAATGAG. Protein: CASSGTSGGNNE. The full CDR3 sequence reads CASSGTSGGNNEQFF.

A word on this clone: The CDR3 goes on 3 residues after the read ends, and that part is filled in from the germline J gene. The chain recombines TRBV20-1 with TRBJ2-7; 10 nucleotides match TRBD2. Germline CDR1 is DFQATT and CDR2 is SNEGSKA (reference sequence). The junction had 10 bases not matched to a gene; V was cut back by 0 bases and J by 5 bases. This CDR3 is 16 amino acids long. The CDR3 reads CSARDAASGSNNEQYF. The sequenced CDR3 bases are TGCAGTGCTAGAGATGCGGCTAGCGGGAGCAACAACGAG.

With respect to this clone: The read gets to within 3 residues of the CDR3 end, and the germline J gene fills in the rest. The genes are TRBV14 and TRBJ1-2; no reliable D call. Deletions cut 4 bases from V and 5 bases from J, with 17 bases between. The V gene's germline CDR1 is SGHDN and CDR2 FVKESK. This CDR3 contains 15 residues. The CDR3 sequence: CASSLPGSFLYGYTF. CDR3 bases read: TGTGCCAGCAGCCTACCCGGGTCTTTCCTTTATGGC. The full variable domain, with the rest looked up from reference TRBV14 and TRBJ1-2, is EAGVTQFPSHSVIEKGQTVTLRCDPISGHDNLYWYRRVMGKEIKFLLHFVKESKQDESGMPNNRFLAERTGGTYSTLKVQPAELEDSGVYFCASSLPGSFLYGYTFGSGTRLTVV.

A word on this clone: The read terminates 3 residues before the CDR3 end, so the remaining end is supplied by the germline J gene. The V gene is TRBV14, the J gene TRBJ2-2, with a weak D call TRBD1 (5 bases). V was clipped by 6 bases and J by 5 bases, with 10 bases between them. There are 13 residues in the CDR3. CDR1 and CDR2 (germline): SGHDN, FVKESK. This CDR3 is CASSQGDTGELFF. CDR3 bases read: TGTGCCAGCAGTCAGGGTGATACCGGGGAG. The complete variable domain, with remaining parts taken from reference TRBV14 and TRBJ2-2, reads EAGVTQFPSHSVIEKGQTVTLRCDPISGHDNLYWYRRVMGKEIKFLLHFVKESKQDESGMPNNRFLAERTGGTYSTLKVQPAELEDSGVYFCASSQGDTGELFFGEGSRLTVL.

As concerns this clone: The read stops 3 residues short of the end of the CDR3; the missing end is completed from the germline J gene. The chain couples TRBV7-9 to TRBJ2-1; perhaps TRBD1 as D (5 bases). The CDR3 is 14 residues long. Germline V gives CDR1 SEHNR, CDR2 FQNEAQ (reference sequence). Trimming shortened V by 4 bases and J by 6 bases, and 13 bases separated the two germline ends. The CDR3 loop reads CASSSEKTGNEQFF. CDR3 bases read: TGTGCCAGCAGCTCCGAGAAAACAGGCAATGAG. Supplemented by reference TRBV7-9 and TRBJ2-1, the full variable domain reads DTGVSQNPRHKITKRGQNVTFRCDPISEHNRLYWYRQTLGQGPEFLTYFQNEAQLEKSRLLSDRFSAERPKGSFSTLEIQRTEQGDSAMYLCASSSEKTGNEQFFGPGTRLTVL.

On this clone: The CDR3 extends 3 residues past the end of the read, so its final part is completed from the germline J gene. This chain joins TRBV29-1 and TRBJ1-1; 7 bases map to TRBD1. This CDR3 region has 16 residues. J lost 0 bases, V lost 3 bases, and 10 bases had no gene match. Germline values: CDR1 SQVTM, CDR2 ANQGSEA. This CDR3 is CSVDGNRGGMNTEAFF. Incomplete CDR3 DNA: TGCAGCGTTGACGGGAACAGGGGAGGGATGAACACTGAA.

With regard to this clone: The CDR3 is cut off 3 residues early in the read; its end comes from the germline J gene. The genes are TRBV11-3 and TRBJ1-1; no reliable D call. Germline CDR1 and CDR2: SGHNT and YENEEA. This CDR3 contains 13 residues. The DNA read from the CDR3 is TGTGCCAGCAGCCCGAGGGCCGAAGCAGAA. This codes for CASSPRAEAE. The entire CDR3 protein is CASSPRAEAEAFF.

CDR3 residues: CASSFRDRGGYTF. Partial CDR3 DNA: TGTGCCAGCAGCTTCCGGGACAGGGGTGGC. This rearrangement joins TRBV11-2 to TRBJ1-2; 10 bases fit TRBD1. The missing CDR3 end, 3 residues past where the read stops, is filled in from the germline J gene. Unmatched junction bases numbered 2, after V lost 3 bases and J lost 7 bases. The CDR3 length is 13 residues. Germline V CDR1 and CDR2: SGHAT, FQNNGV. Supplemented by reference TRBV11-2 and TRBJ1-2, the full variable domain reads EAGVAQSPRYKIIEKRQSVAFWCNPISGHATLYWYQQILGQGPKLLIQFQNNGVVDDSQLPKDRFSAERLKGVDSTLKIQPAKLEDSAVYLCASSFRDRGGYTFGSGTRLTVV.

To note about this clone: The CDR3 end falls 3 residues outside the read, so it is completed with the germline J gene. Other DNA sequences within the sample encode an identical CDR3. V is TRBV7-9 and J is TRBJ1-1; D unclear. The CDR3 loop spans 11 amino acids. CDR1 is SEHNR and CDR2 is FQNEAQ in the germline V gene (reference sequence). The CDR3 DNA, read in part, is TGTGCCAGCAGCTTTGAAAGGGAA. Its protein is CASSFERE. From start to end, the CDR3 is CASSFEREAFF.

As concerns this clone: Read coverage stops 3 residues before the CDR3 terminus; the germline J gene supplies the remainder. The rearrangement links TRBV18 to TRBJ1-2; 10 bases agree with TRBD1. J was trimmed by 6 bases and V by 0 bases; bases with no gene match: 4. Germline V gives CDR1 KGHSH, CDR2 LQKENI. The CDR3 covers 15 residues. CDR3 in amino acids: CASSPPGQGMDGYTF. The DNA read from the CDR3 is TGTGCCAGCTCACCACCGGGACAGGGGATGGATGGC.

Note on this clone: The CDR3 end lies 3 residues beyond the end of the read and is filled in from the germline J gene. The chain carries TRBV19 and TRBJ1-2; D might be TRBD1 (6 bases). V lost 7 bases and J 4 bases, leaving 16 bases between the germline ends. Germline V lookup: CDR1 LNHDA, CDR2 SQIVND (reference sequence). The CDR3 covers 14 residues. The DNA read from the CDR3 is TGTGCCAGTACCCTAATCCTGGACAGCTATGGC. Amino acid sequence: CASTLILDSYG. The full CDR3 reads CASTLILDSYGYTF.

In regard to this clone: The CDR3 end is not reached by the read, which stops 3 residues before it; the germline J gene fills it in. This chain joins TRBV28 and TRBJ2-3; 9 bases match TRBD2. The V and J ends lost 7 bases and 8 bases, in that order; junction bases with no gene match: 7. Germline V lookup: CDR1 MDHEN, CDR2 SYDVKM. This CDR3 has 13 amino acids. Incomplete CDR3 DNA: TGTGCCAGCAACGGCGGGGGGGCCCCTACG. It specifies CASNGGGAPT. The entire CDR3 is CASNGGGAPTQYF.

For this clone: The CDR3 end is not reached by the read, which stops 3 residues before it; the germline J gene fills it in. The chain links TRBV19 to TRBJ1-1, with 8 bases matching TRBD1. Germline V CDR1 and CDR2: LNHDA, SQIVND (reference sequence). The CDR3 contains 15 residues. V was pared by 1 base and J by 1 base, with 2 bases of the junction left unmatched. The covered CDR3 bases are TGTGCCAGTAGTATAGGGACAGGGTGGAACACTGAA. This gives the protein CASSIGTGWNTE. In full, the CDR3 is CASSIGTGWNTEAFF.

As regards this clone: The sequenced fragment ends 3 residues before the CDR3 boundary, so the rest is inferred from the germline J gene. This chain links TRBV6-2 or TRBV6-3 with TRBJ1-5; 10 bases fit TRBD1. The CDR3 covers 16 residues. V gave up 6 bases and J gave up 6 bases; unmatched junction bases: 11. The germline V gene encodes CDR1 MNHEY and CDR2 SVGEGT. Here the CDR3 reads CASREPGQGSSQPQHF. The DNA read from the CDR3 is TGTGCCAGCAGAGAACCGGGACAGGGGAGTTCTCAGCCC.

With respect to this clone: The CDR3 end is not reached by the read, which stops 3 residues before it; the germline J gene fills it in. The chain employs TRBV14 and TRBJ2-2; the match to TRBD2 covers 9 bases. The V segment lost 6 bases and the J segment 6 bases; nucleotides outside the gene matches: 11. CDR1 and CDR2 from the germline V gene are SGHDN and FVKESK. This CDR3 has 16 residues. The sequenced part of the CDR3 DNA is TGTGCCAGCAGTCGATTAGCGGGAGCCGGTCCCGGGGAG. Translation gives CASSRLAGAGPGE. The CDR3, in full, reads CASSRLAGAGPGELFF.

Details on this clone: The read is 3 residues too short to cover the CDR3 end, so that end is filled in from the germline J gene. The chain uses TRBV4-1 and TRBJ1-2; D not resolved. The length of the CDR3 is 15 residues. Trimming took 0 bases from V and 5 from J, leaving 13 bases between them. The germline V gene has CDR1 MGHRA and CDR2 YSYEKL. CDR3 residues: CASSQDRQLIYGYTF. The covered CDR3 bases are TGCGCCAGCAGCCAAGATCGACAATTGATATATGGC.

As to this clone: The read falls 3 residues short of the CDR3 end, and the missing part is taken from the germline J gene. The chain combines TRBV5-1 with TRBJ1-2, with D perhaps matching TRBD1 (6 bases). The ends were cut back, 2 bases at V and 4 bases at J, with 12 bases in the middle. This CDR3 has 14 amino acids. CDR1 SGHRS and CDR2 YFSETQ come from the germline V gene. CDR3 bases read: TGCGCCAGCAGCTTACAGGGTGCTAGCTATGGC. It encodes CASSLQGASYG. The CDR3, in full, reads CASSLQGASYGYTF. The full variable domain, in which reference TRBV5-1 and TRBJ1-2 provide the parts outside the CDR3, is KAGVTQTPRYLIKTRGQQVTLSCSPISGHRSVSWYQQTPGQGLQFLFEYFSETQRNKGNFPGRFSGRQFSNSRSEMNVSTLELGDSALYLCASSLQGASYGYTFGSGTRLTVV.